One and the same sample provided the 21 T cell receptor beta chains below, sequenced in a study of blood T cells in healthy people across ages. Through a sample-barcoded 5' primer and a J-beta primer mix, a second PCR was run for roughly 6 to 11 cycles. TCRdb re-analysed the 5' RACE reads in MiXCR, keeping a single row per CDR3 protein. Found here are about 730,000 distinct CDR3 sequences, 43% of them singletons; the top ten hold 20% to 25%. The material sequenced was blood. Every receptor here comes from a woman aged 55 to 70 in good health.

The V call is TRBV15, the J call TRBJ1-2, with a possible D match to TRBD1 (5 bases). V was shortened by 3 bases and J by 7 bases, with 15 bases between the two germline ends. Germline loops: CDR1 LNHNV, CDR2 YYDKDF (reference sequence). The CDR3 covers 14 residues. The DNA for the CDR3 is TGTGCCACCAGCAGGGGAAATCAGGGCGGTGGCTACACCTTC. Its translation is CATSRGNQGGGYTF. The full variable domain, rest sourced from reference TRBV15 and TRBJ1-2, is DAMVIQNPRYQVTQFGKPVTLSCSQTLNHNVMYWYQQKSSQAPKLLFHYYDKDFNNEADTPDNFQSRRPNTSFCFLDIRSPGLGDTAMYLCATSRGNQGGGYTFGSGTRLTVV.

This chain uses TRBV10-3 with TRBJ2-3; 10 bases align to TRBD2. This CDR3 region has 17 residues. V gave up 0 bases and J gave up 4 bases; unmatched junction bases: 7. Per the germline V gene, CDR1 is ENHRY and CDR2 is SYGVKD. Here the CDR3 reads CAISESFSGGTPDTQYF. CDR3 nucleotide sequence: TGTGCCATCAGTGAGTCGTTTAGCGGGGGGACTCCAGATACGCAGTATTTT.

V is TRBV7-9 and J is TRBJ1-2; no definite D call. CDR1 SEHNR and CDR2 FQNEAQ come from the germline V gene (reference sequence). Trimming pared 7 bases from V and 7 bases from J, leaving 16 bases between. This CDR3 is 13 amino acids long. The CDR3, as DNA: TGTGCCAGCACCCTAGACGGTCGCCTTGGCTACACCTTC. Residues: CASTLDGRLGYTF.

This chain uses TRBV12-3 or TRBV12-4 with TRBJ1-1; no definite D call. The CDR3 covers 13 residues. Trimming removed 7 bases from V and 0 bases from J, with 9 bases in between. The CDR3 is CASTKTVNTEAFF. CDR3 bases: TGTGCCAGCACCAAAACAGTGAACACTGAAGCTTTCTTT.

The chain joins TRBV15 to TRBJ2-3, with TRBD2 identical over 10 bases. Losses at the gene ends were 2 bases for V and 2 bases for J; bases not matched to a gene: 4. This CDR3 is 16 amino acids long. Germline lookup yields CDR1 LNHNV and CDR2 YYDKDF (reference sequence). CDR3 DNA: TGTGCCACCAGCAGATCTGGACTAGCGGCCACAGATACGCAGTATTTT. Translation gives CATSRSGLAATDTQYF.

This clonotype was seen a few times. This rearrangement joins TRBV20-1 to TRBJ2-3, with D unclear. CDR1 and CDR2 (germline): DFQATT, SNEGSKA (reference sequence). The V gene lost 5 bases and the J gene lost 4 bases, with 22 bases spanning the gap. This CDR3 comprises 16 residues. CDR3 sequence: CSAPPPRAVHPDTQYF. The CDR3 bases are TGCAGTGCTCCTCCCCCCCGCGCCGTCCATCCAGATACGCAGTATTTT.

A few counts support this clonotype. J is TRBJ1-6 and V is TRBV6-6; 7 nucleotides agree with TRBD1. Germline V gene lookup returns CDR1 MNHNY and CDR2 SVGAGI (reference sequence). This CDR3 has 16 amino acids. V was clipped by 2 bases and J by 7 bases; unmatched bases: 8. CDR3 nucleotide sequence: TGTGCCAGCAGTTACCCCCAGACAGGGCTGAATTCACCCCTCCACTTT. Translated, it gives CASSYPQTGLNSPLHF.

V and J are TRBV30 and TRBJ1-5; 7 bases match TRBD1. The V and J ends lost 7 bases and 7 bases, in that order; junction bases with no gene match: 10. Germline CDR1 and CDR2: GTSNPN and SVGIG (reference sequence). The CDR3 runs to 13 residues. The CDR3 loop is CAFQGGIQQPQHF. The CDR3 nucleotides read TGTGCCTTCCAGGGGGGAATTCAACAGCCCCAGCATTTT.

The chain is built from TRBV5-1 and TRBJ2-3; TRBD1 might be the D (6 bases). Germline values: CDR1 SGHRS, CDR2 YFSETQ. This CDR3 has 15 residues. The germline V and J ends were trimmed by 4 bases and 0 bases, with 12 bases remaining between them. The CDR3: CASSPDRPSTDTQYF. In nucleotides, the CDR3 is TGCGCCAGCAGCCCCGACAGGCCTAGCACAGATACGCAGTATTTT. Full variable domain (outside the CDR3, taken from reference TRBV5-1 and TRBJ2-3): KAGVTQTPRYLIKTRGQQVTLSCSPISGHRSVSWYQQTPGQGLQFLFEYFSETQRNKGNFPGRFSGRQFSNSRSEMNVSTLELGDSALYLCASSPDRPSTDTQYFGPGTRLTVL.

The CDR3 protein is CASSLSRSVSGTQYF. The CDR3 DNA sequence: TGTGCCAGCAGCCTCTCGCGGTCGGTTTCTGGGACCCAGTACTTC. The chain links TRBV12-3 or TRBV12-4 to TRBJ2-5; D not certain. V shed 6 bases and J shed 7 bases, with 21 bases lying between them. The CDR3 loop spans 15 amino acids.

The CDR3, as DNA: TGTGCCACCAGAGGGGACTCCGACTCCTACGAGCAGTACTTC. This sequence encodes CATRGDSDSYEQYF. The chain couples TRBV24-1 to TRBJ2-7, with D possibly TRBD2 on 6 matching bases. Germline CDR1 reads KGHDR; CDR2 reads SFDVKD. The CDR3 runs to 14 residues. V dropped 7 bases and J dropped 0 bases, with 12 bases sitting between them.

Many counts were recorded for this clonotype. This rearrangement joins TRBV7-2 to TRBJ2-5; 8 nucleotides match TRBD1. Looked up from germline, CDR1 is SGHTA and CDR2 is FQGNSA. Trimming cost V 5 bases and J 2 bases; bases outside gene matches: 4. The CDR3 extends over 14 amino acids. As DNA, the CDR3 is TGTGCCAGCAGCACCCGACAGGGGCAAGAGACCCAGTACTTC. Encoded protein: CASSTRQGQETQYF.

The V gene is TRBV9, the J gene TRBJ2-1; the D call may be TRBD1 or TRBD2 (5 bases each). Trimming took 4 bases from V and 5 from J, leaving 16 bases between them. This CDR3 has 15 residues. Germline V CDR1 and CDR2: SGDLS, YYNGEE. CDR3 sequence: CASSSNRDPHNEQFF. CDR3 bases: TGTGCCAGCAGCTCAAACCGGGACCCACACAATGAGCAGTTCTTC. Full variable domain (rest looked up from reference TRBV9 and TRBJ2-1): DSGVTQTPKHLITATGQRVTLRCSPRSGDLSVYWYQQSLDQGLQFLIQYYNGEERAKGNILERFSAQQFPDLHSELNLSSLELGDSALYFCASSSNRDPHNEQFFGPGTRLTVL.

There are a few counts of this clonotype. V and J are TRBV7-3 and TRBJ2-3, with D possibly being TRBD1 or TRBD2 (5 bases each). This CDR3 region has 14 residues. Germline V gene data show CDR1 as SGHTA and CDR2 as FQGTGA. The V and J ends lost 5 bases and 2 bases respectively, with 11 bases between them. CDR3 nucleotide sequence: TGTGCCAGCAGCCGGGACCTCCACACAGATACGCAGTATTTT. This translates into CASSRDLHTDTQYF.

The gene calls are TRBV28 and TRBJ2-3; D perhaps matches TRBD2 (6 bases). Looked up from germline, CDR1 is MDHEN and CDR2 is SYDVKM. The CDR3 is made up of 15 amino acids. V shed 2 bases and J shed 2 bases, with 11 bases lying between them. CDR3 amino acids: CASSLVSGYTDTQYF. The CDR3 DNA is TGTGCCAGCAGTTTAGTTAGCGGCTACACAGATACGCAGTATTTT.

This clonotype was recorded once. This rearrangement joins TRBV5-1 to TRBJ1-6, with 7 bases fitting TRBD1. CDR3 size: 15 residues. With V trimmed by 5 bases and J by 7 bases, 9 bases remained unmatched. Looked up from germline, CDR1 is SGHRS and CDR2 is YFSETQ. Here the CDR3 DNA reads TGCGCCAGCAGGCCCATCACAGGGGACAATTCACCCCTCCACTTT. Protein product: CASRPITGDNSPLHF.

This clonotype was observed at least ten times. The rearrangement links TRBV28 to TRBJ2-4; 9 bases match TRBD1. Germline V gives CDR1 MDHEN, CDR2 SYDVKM. This CDR3 has 13 amino acids. The trim removed 6 bases at V and 7 bases at J, leaving 4 bases unmatched. The CDR3 DNA reads as TGTGCCAGCAGACCACAGGGGGCGAACATTCAGTACTTC. Protein product: CASRPQGANIQYF.

This clonotype came up many times. The chain recombines TRBV6-2 or TRBV6-3 with TRBJ2-7; D gene uncertain. The V end lost 2 bases, the J end lost 0 bases, and 11 bases lay between the germline ends. The germline CDR1 and CDR2 sequences are MNHEY and SVGEGT. This CDR3 region has 15 residues. The CDR3 nucleotides are TGTGCCAGCAGTTACAAACGGGTCAGCTCCTACGAGCAGTACTTC. It codes for CASSYKRVSSYEQYF.

This chain uses TRBV6-2 or TRBV6-3 with TRBJ2-3; the match to TRBD2 covers 7 bases. V trimming: 7 bases; J trimming: 2 bases; junction bases outside the gene matches: 6. Germline-derived CDR1 and CDR2 are MNHEY and SVGEGT. The CDR3 runs to 14 residues. This CDR3 reads CASIQGLFTDTQYF. In DNA form, the CDR3 reads TGTGCCAGCATCCAGGGACTATTCACAGATACGCAGTATTTT.

This clonotype was picked up a small number of times. The rearrangement joins TRBV29-1 to TRBJ2-3, with D perhaps assigned TRBD1 or TRBD2 (6 bases each). Germline CDR1 SQVTM, CDR2 ANQGSEA. CDR3 length: 10 residues. The DNA of the CDR3 is TGCGGGGGGCTCCTGAATACGCAGTATTTT. Translated: CGGLLNTQYF.

Only a few counts were recorded for this clonotype. The chain combines TRBV20-1 with TRBJ1-2, with 8 bases fitting TRBD1. After removal of 4 bases from V and 7 bases from J, the junction contained 8 bases not matched to a gene. Germline V gene lookup returns CDR1 DFQATT and CDR2 SNEGSKA (reference sequence). The CDR3 consists of 13 residues. CDR3 amino acids: CSANGQGAGGYTF. CDR3 in DNA: TGCAGTGCTAATGGCCAGGGGGCGGGTGGCTACACCTTC.